The clone carrying this T cell receptor (beta chain) has only one observation. Its antigen is as yet unknown. V lost 2 bases and J lost 4, with 18 bases in between. CDR3 length: 16 amino acids. Germline-derived CDR1 and CDR2 are LNHDA and SQIVND (reference sequence). The table came from immunoSEQ multiplex PCR; TCRdb's copy has only in-frame clones and leaves some out. The sample holds 150,000 or so clones, over 75% seen once. This entry belongs to a study of T cell responses to AZD1222 COVID-19 vaccine. Study-wide results and caveats: Spike-specific TCR breadth and depth grew following two AZD1222 doses. White British ancestry dominated among donors, who included more females, and clonal diversity was possibly underestimated.

The sequence derives from an adult in good health. The input for sequencing was peripheral blood, taken on day 0 of AZD1222 vaccination. This sequence joins TRBV19 and TRBJ2-7; TRBD1 or TRBD2 may be the D gene (7 bases each). CDR3 loop: CASSIPQGEGPYEQYF. The CDR3 DNA follows: TGTGCCAGTAGTATACCCCAGGGGGAGGGCCCTTACGAGCAGTACTTC. Variable domain in full (rest from reference TRBV19 and TRBJ2-7): DGGITQSPKYLFRKEGQNVTLSCEQNLNHDAMYWYRQDPGQGLRLIYYSQIVNDFQKGDIAEGYSVSREKKESFPLTVTSAQKNPTAFYLCASSIPQGEGPYEQYFGPGTRLTVT.